This TCR beta chain comes out of a study of blood T cell repertoires in COVID-19. Across the whole study: There were acute and convalescent COVID-19 samples, and they came from the United States, Italy and Spain.

Original processing notes: By means of reference gene primer amplification, nucleated cell counts were estimated. This table comes from immunoSEQ multiplex PCR, and its TCRdb copy is limited to in-frame clones, with some not included. D and trimming were read from the DNA, whereas the V and J calls and clone size are those reported in that table. The repertoire holds about 200,000 clones, with approximately 80% as singletons. There are a few counts of this clone. Enrollees, roughly 18 to 90 years old, lived in some 24 US areas. Researchers sorted participants into cohorts using their self-reported clinical history. The TCR was taken from a woman aged 40 to 49 with acute COVID-19. Source material: PBMCs or T cells enriched from blood (not recorded which).

In DNA, the CDR3 is TGTGCCAGCAGCCGTAGCGGGGGGAGAGATACGCAGTATTTT. It codes for CASSRSGGRDTQYF. The V gene is TRBV7-3, the J gene TRBJ2-3; 10 bases are shared with TRBD2. The CDR3 length is 14 residues. CDR1 and CDR2 from the germline V gene are SGHTA and FQGTGA. The V gene end was trimmed by 5 bases and the J gene end by 5 bases; junction bases not matched to a gene: 4.